This TCR beta chain was identified during a study of blood T cell repertoires in COVID-19. About the research overall: Material from acute and convalescent COVID-19 was sourced from the United States, Italy and Spain. PBMCs, B-cell-depleted T cells, or T cells were the source of the cDNA or gDNA that made up the material.

Original data processing: Estimation of nucleated cell counts relied on the amplification of reference gene primers. The protocol was immunoSEQ multiplex PCR, while the TCRdb copy is restricted to in-frame clones and leaves out a portion. That table supplies the V and J calls and clone size; D and trimming were determined from the DNA. This table has about 210,000 clones, around 90% appearing once. Sequencing input: peripheral blood. The receptor comes from a young man with acute or convalescent COVID-19.

The CDR3, as DNA: TGTGCCAGTAGATGGGACAGGGGGCATGGCTACACCTTC. Amino acids: CASRWDRGHGYTF. The V call is TRBV19, the J call TRBJ1-2; 12 bases line up with TRBD1. Trimming took 6 bases from V and 6 from J; bases not matched to a gene: 2. Germline V gene data show CDR1 as LNHDA and CDR2 as SQIVND (reference sequence). This CDR3 comprises 13 residues.